This T cell receptor beta chain was sequenced for a study of blood T cell repertoires in COVID-19. The assay was immunoSEQ multiplex PCR, and TCRdb's table has in-frame clones only and misses some. This table holds over 120,000 clones, roughly three quarters found once. The CDR3 consists of 13 residues. V lost 3 bases to trimming and J lost 7 bases, with 10 bases between them. The receptor comes from a woman in her 70s with COVID-19, enrolled during active disease. Sequenced input: peripheral blood. This sequence joins TRBV12-3 or TRBV12-4 and TRBJ2-1; D is perhaps TRBD2 (5 bases). CDR3 in amino acids: CASSFSSANEQFF. The CDR3 bases are TGTGCCAGCAGTTTTAGTAGCGCTAATGAGCAGTTCTTC.